The rows below give T cell receptor beta chains drawn from one sample of a study of shared clonotypes between healthy human individuals. The protocol was immunoSEQ multiplex PCR, while the TCRdb copy is restricted to in-frame clones and leaves out a portion. The sample carries almost 700,000 clones, 90% to 95% recorded once. Material for sequencing was naive CD8+ T cells sorted from blood. Receptor source: a man under 40 in good health. CDR3s include the opening cysteine and the closing phenylalanine or tryptophan. Fields, in order: J gene, D gene, clone size, V gene, CDR3 DNA, CDR3 protein. D genes are given only for firm matches. Only some rows state a clone size, as once, few, many or a class for expanded clones.

>TRBJ2-7|TRBD2|.|TRBV6-5
TGTGCCAGCAGTTATGGGGCGGGAGGGGAGCAGTACTTC
CASSYGAGGEQYF
>TRBJ2-7|TRBD2|.|TRBV5-6
TGTGCCAGCACCCACCACAAAGGACTAGCGGCGAGCTCCTACGAGCAGTACTTC
CASTHHKGLAASSYEQYF
>TRBJ1-1|.|once|TRBV15
TGTGCCACCAGCGGACACCCTAACACTGAAGCTTTCTTT
CATSGHPNTEAFF
>TRBJ1-5|TRBD1|.|TRBV28
TGTGCCAGCAGTTTAGGTAGGGACAGGGGTCAGCCCCAGCATTTT
CASSLGRDRGQPQHF
>TRBJ2-3|.|.|TRBV7-9
TGTGCCAGCAGCCACAGGGAATCAGATACGCAGTATTTT
CASSHRESDTQYF
>TRBJ2-1|TRBD1|.|TRBV9
TGTGCCAGCAGCGTAGACTCTCGCGCGGGACAGGGTTACAATGAGCAGTTCTTC
CASSVDSRAGQGYNEQFF
>TRBJ2-1|TRBD2|.|TRBV6-1
TGTGCCAGCAGTGAATTGGGAGGGCTCCATGAGCAGTTCTTC
CASSELGGLHEQFF
>TRBJ1-2|TRBD1|.|TRBV10-3
TGTGCCATCAGTGAGGGGGAGACAGGGAACTATGACTACACCTTC
CAISEGETGNYDYTF
>TRBJ2-7|.|.|TRBV10-2
TGCGCCAGCAGTATAGACTGGGGGGCGAGGGAGCAGTACTTC
CASSIDWGAREQYF
>TRBJ2-5|.|.|TRBV28
TGTGCCAGCAGTCCTAACGGACTGGTTGCGCAAGAGACCCAGTACTTC
CASSPNGLVAQETQYF
>TRBJ2-1|TRBD2|.|TRBV7-3
TGTGCCAGCAGCTTAAGGCCTAGCGGACCCTACAATGAGCAGTTCTTC
CASSLRPSGPYNEQFF
>TRBJ2-3|TRBD2|.|TRBV11-3
TGTGCCAGCAGCCCCCGGACTAGCGGAGGGGGTCCAGATACGCAGTATTTT
CASSPRTSGGGPDTQYF
>TRBJ2-2|TRBD2|.|TRBV5-5
TGTGCCAGCAGCTGGGAGGGCAGATCGAACACCGGGGAGCTGTTTTTT
CASSWEGRSNTGELFF
>TRBJ2-2|.|.|TRBV19
TGTGCCAGTAGTATAGCCAACACCGGGGAGCTGTTTTTT
CASSIANTGELFF
>TRBJ2-7|TRBD2|few|TRBV28
TGTGCCAGCAGTAGCGGGAGCGGCTCCTACGAGCAGTACTTC
CASSSGSGSYEQYF
>TRBJ2-3|.|.|TRBV4-1
TGCGCCAGCAGCCACGGCACGGCCAGCACAGATACGCAGTATTTT
CASSHGTASTDTQYF
>TRBJ2-1|.|.|TRBV27
TGTGCCAGCAGTCCCCCCTCCGCGGGGATAGATAATGAGCAGTTCTTC
CASSPPSAGIDNEQFF
>TRBJ1-2|.|once|TRBV7-9
TGTGCCAGCAGTTCATCATATCGGGGGACACCTCCTAACTATGGCTACACCTTC
CASSSSYRGTPPNYGYTF
>TRBJ2-1|.|.|TRBV15
TGTGCCACCAGCAGAGATACATCGGTATTCTCCTACAATGAGCAGTTCTTC
CATSRDTSVFSYNEQFF
>TRBJ1-1|.|.|TRBV28
TGTGCCAGCAGTTTGTCACAGGCTTACTGGAGGACTGAAGCTTTCTTT
CASSLSQAYWRTEAFF
>TRBJ1-5|.|.|TRBV18
TGTGCCAGCTCACCGTTCGGACAGATAAGCAATCAGCCCCAGCATTTT
CASSPFGQISNQPQHF
>TRBJ2-7|TRBD2|.|TRBV25-1
TGTGCCAGCAGTTACCTGGCGGGAGACCTTTACGAGCAGTACTTC
CASSYLAGDLYEQYF
>TRBJ1-2|.|few|TRBV6-1
TGTGCCAGCAGTGAAGTTGAGGGGGCTAACTATGGCTACACCTTC
CASSEVEGANYGYTF
>TRBJ1-5|.|.|TRBV27
TGTGCCAGCAGCCCCATAGAGAAGGGCCTGGGGAGACATCAGCCCCAGCATTTT
CASSPIEKGLGRHQPQHF
>TRBJ2-7|.|.|TRBV11-3
TGTGCCAGCAGCTCCCGAATGTCCCACGAGCAGTACTTC
CASSSRMSHEQYF
>TRBJ2-7|TRBD1|.|TRBV11-2
TGTGCCAGCAGCTTCGGGACAGGGATCTACGAGCAGTACTTC
CASSFGTGIYEQYF
>TRBJ2-3|.|.|TRBV29-1
TGCAGCGTTGCCTGGGGCGGCAGCACAGATACGCAGTATTTT
CSVAWGGSTDTQYF
>TRBJ2-7|TRBD2|.|TRBV7-9
TGTGCCAGCAGCGCCATTGGACTAGCGGGAGTAGGGCAGTACTTC
CASSAIGLAGVGQYF
>TRBJ2-7|.|.|TRBV2
TGTGCCAGCAGTGTTGGCGGATTTGGGGACGAGCAGTACTTC
CASSVGGFGDEQYF
>TRBJ2-7|.|.|TRBV7-9
TGTGCCAGCAGCTCTGGGGAAAGCTACGAGCAGTACTTC
CASSSGESYEQYF
>TRBJ2-3|TRBD2|once|TRBV7-9
TGTGCCAGCAGCTCCCGCATAGTGCGAGCGGGAAACACAGATACGCAGTATTTT
CASSSRIVRAGNTDTQYF
>TRBJ1-1|.|.|TRBV5-1
TGCGCCAGCAGCCCGGACATTGGGGGGGACACTGAAGCTTTCTTT
CASSPDIGGDTEAFF
>TRBJ2-5|.|.|TRBV11-2
TGTGCCAGCAGCTTAATCCCCTACTCAGAGACCCAGTACTTC
CASSLIPYSETQYF
>TRBJ2-7|TRBD2|.|TRBV28
TGTGCCAGCAGTCTTGCGGGAGTCTCCTACGAGCAGTACTTC
CASSLAGVSYEQYF
>TRBJ2-7|TRBD2|.|TRBV4-1
TGCGCCAGCAGCTCGACTAGCGGCGACTACGAGCAGTACTTC
CASSSTSGDYEQYF
>TRBJ2-1|.|.|TRBV27
TGTGCCAGCAGTTTTGGGGGGTGGGAGCAGTTCTTC
CASSFGGWEQFF
>TRBJ1-2|.|once|TRBV6-4
TGTGCCAGCAGTGACTCGAGTGGCTACACCTTC
CASSDSSGYTF
>TRBJ2-7|.|.|TRBV9
TGTGCCAGCAGCGTAGGGGTTTCCTACGAGCAGTACTTC
CASSVGVSYEQYF
>TRBJ2-3|TRBD2|.|TRBV12-5
TGTGCTAGTGGTTCCACGCGGTTCGGTAGCGGGTACACAGATACGCAGTATTTT
CASGSTRFGSGYTDTQYF
>TRBJ2-1|.|.|TRBV6-6
TGTGCCAGCAGTTACTCCCGGGACTTCGGAGGAAATGAGCAGTTCTTC
CASSYSRDFGGNEQFF
>TRBJ1-4|.|.|TRBV5-4
TGTGCCAGCAGCTTTTTCAGGGTGGTTCGAAAACTGTTTTTT
CASSFFRVVRKLFF
>TRBJ2-1|TRBD2|.|TRBV7-6
TGTGCCAGCAGCTTATCACTAGCGGGGACCGGGGAGCAGTTCTTC
CASSLSLAGTGEQFF
>TRBJ2-7|TRBD2|.|TRBV5-1
TGCGCCAGCGGTCCGACTAGCGGGAGTAGCGAGCAGTACTTC
CASGPTSGSSEQYF
>TRBJ2-1|.|.|TRBV4-1
TGCGCCAGCAGCCCGATAGGTTTGGGGAATGAGCAGTTCTTC
CASSPIGLGNEQFF
>TRBJ2-3|TRBD1|once|TRBV2
TGTGCCAGCAGTGAAACAGGGGGCGCGGGAGATACGCAGTATTTT
CASSETGGAGDTQYF
>TRBJ1-1|.|.|TRBV14
TGTGCCAGCAGCCAAATGGGTGCCAGCTCTGCTGAAGCTTTCTTT
CASSQMGASSAEAFF
>TRBJ1-1|.|.|TRBV27
TGTGCCAGTAAAACCCTACGGGGATACTCTGAAGCTTTCTTT
CASKTLRGYSEAFF